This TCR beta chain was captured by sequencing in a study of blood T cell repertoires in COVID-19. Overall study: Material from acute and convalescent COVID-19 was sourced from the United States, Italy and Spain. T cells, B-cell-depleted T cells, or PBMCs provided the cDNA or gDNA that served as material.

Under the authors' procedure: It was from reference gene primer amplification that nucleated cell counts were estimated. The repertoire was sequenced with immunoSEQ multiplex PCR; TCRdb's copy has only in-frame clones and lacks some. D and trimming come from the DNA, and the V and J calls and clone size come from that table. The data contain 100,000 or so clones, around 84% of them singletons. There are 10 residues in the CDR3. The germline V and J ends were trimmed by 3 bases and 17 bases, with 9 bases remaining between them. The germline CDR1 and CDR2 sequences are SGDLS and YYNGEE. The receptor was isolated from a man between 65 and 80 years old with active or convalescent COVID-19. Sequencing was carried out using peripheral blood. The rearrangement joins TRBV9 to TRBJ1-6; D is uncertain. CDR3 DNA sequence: TGTGCCAGCAGCGCAGTACAAATCCACTTT. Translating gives CASSAVQIHF.